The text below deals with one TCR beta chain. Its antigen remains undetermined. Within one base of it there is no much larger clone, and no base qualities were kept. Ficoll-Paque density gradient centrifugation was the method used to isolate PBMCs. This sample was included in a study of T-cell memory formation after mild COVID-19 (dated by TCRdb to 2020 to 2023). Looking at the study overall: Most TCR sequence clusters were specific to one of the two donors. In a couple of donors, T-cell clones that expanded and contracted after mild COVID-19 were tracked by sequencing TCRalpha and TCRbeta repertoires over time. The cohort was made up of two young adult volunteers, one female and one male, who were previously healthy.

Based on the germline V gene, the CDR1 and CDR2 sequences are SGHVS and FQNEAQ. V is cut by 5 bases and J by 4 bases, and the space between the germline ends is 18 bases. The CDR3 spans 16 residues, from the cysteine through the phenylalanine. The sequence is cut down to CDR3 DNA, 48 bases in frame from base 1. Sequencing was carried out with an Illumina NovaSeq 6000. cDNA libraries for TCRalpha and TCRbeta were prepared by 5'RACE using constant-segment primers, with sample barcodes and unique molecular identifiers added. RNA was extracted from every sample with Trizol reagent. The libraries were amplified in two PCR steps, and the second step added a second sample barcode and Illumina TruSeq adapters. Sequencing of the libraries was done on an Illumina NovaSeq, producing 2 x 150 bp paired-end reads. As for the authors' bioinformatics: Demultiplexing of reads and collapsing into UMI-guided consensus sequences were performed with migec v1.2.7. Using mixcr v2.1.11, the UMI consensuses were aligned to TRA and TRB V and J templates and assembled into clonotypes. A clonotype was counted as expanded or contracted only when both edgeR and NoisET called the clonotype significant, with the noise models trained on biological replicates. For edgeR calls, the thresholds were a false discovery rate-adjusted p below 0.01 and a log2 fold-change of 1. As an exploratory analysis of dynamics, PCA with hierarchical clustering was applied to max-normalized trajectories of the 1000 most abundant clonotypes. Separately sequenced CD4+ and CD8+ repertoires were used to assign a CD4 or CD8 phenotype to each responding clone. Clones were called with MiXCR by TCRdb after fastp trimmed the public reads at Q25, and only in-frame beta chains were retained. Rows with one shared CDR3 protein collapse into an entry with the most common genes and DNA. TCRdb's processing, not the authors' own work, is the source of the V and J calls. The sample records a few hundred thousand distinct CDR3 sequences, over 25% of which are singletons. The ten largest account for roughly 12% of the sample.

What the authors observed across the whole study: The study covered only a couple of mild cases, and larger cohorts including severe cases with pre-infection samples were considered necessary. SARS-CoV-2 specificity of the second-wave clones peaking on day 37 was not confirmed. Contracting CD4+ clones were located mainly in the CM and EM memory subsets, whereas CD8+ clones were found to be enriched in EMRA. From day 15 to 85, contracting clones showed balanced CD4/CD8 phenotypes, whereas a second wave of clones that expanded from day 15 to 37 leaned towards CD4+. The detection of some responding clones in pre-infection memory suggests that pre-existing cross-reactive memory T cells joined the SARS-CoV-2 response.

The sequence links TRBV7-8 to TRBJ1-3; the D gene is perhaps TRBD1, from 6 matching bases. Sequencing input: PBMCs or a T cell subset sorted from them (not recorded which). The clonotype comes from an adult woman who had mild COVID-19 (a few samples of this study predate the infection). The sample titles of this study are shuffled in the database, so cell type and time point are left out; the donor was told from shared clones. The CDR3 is CASSPKRRTEGNTIYF. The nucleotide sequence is TGTGCCAGCAGCCCGAAGCGGCGGACAGAGGGAAACACCATATATTTT.